This T cell receptor (beta chain) was identified during a study of cytomegalovirus exposure and HLA in healthy donors. The wider study: Among around 180 million T cells, an earlier analysis found 95 million to 140 million unique TCR beta sequences.

With respect to this clone: Its cognate antigen is unknown.

It was with 60 Vbeta and 13 Jbeta primers that the PCR ran. Here immunoSEQ multiplex PCR was the method, and the copy in TCRdb shows in-frame clones only, minus some. The table lists about 140,000 clones, more than 70% of them singletons. V lost 6 bases to trimming and J lost 6 bases, with 15 bases between them. In germline, CDR1 is SGHDT, CDR2 YYEEEE. This CDR3 region has 13 residues. Study outcomes and limitations: Productive status was seen about 90% or about 30% of the time for most TCR beta V segments in an earlier analysis. Later on, an analysis showed TCR association rates differing by HLA locus, with DRB1 the most and HLA-C the fewest. Donors were assumed by presence/absence analyses to have roughly uniform sequencing depth.

The J gene is TRBJ1-1, the V gene TRBV5-6; D not certain. This receptor was identified in a man between 18 and 35 years old in good health and CMV-seropositive. Sequenced material: PBMCs. The CDR3 coding sequence is TGTGCCAGCAACGCTCCGGGGTCCCCTGAAGCTTTCTTT. Its protein product is CASNAPGSPEAFF.